The rows below give T cell receptor beta chains drawn from one sample of a study of response to subunit inactivated influenza vaccine. TCRdb processed the RT-PCR reads anew with MiXCR; each CDR3 protein has one entry. Of more than 550,000 distinct CDR3 sequences listed, about 11% are singletons. These same data were also listed under a study on T cells expressing NK-cell markers.

The input for sequencing was PBMCs from blood, taken on the day of vaccination. Source of these receptors: a man aged 45-60 years who received an inactivated influenza vaccine. Each CDR3 is given with its conserved first and last residue. A D gene is named only where the DNA matches it firmly. Expanded clones get a size class; other rows say once, few or many, or leave the size out.

TRBV6-2/TRBV6-3	-	-	TRBJ2-6	TGTGCCAGCAGTTACGGGATAACTGGGGCCAACGTCCTGACTTTC	CASSYGITGANVLTF
TRBV7-3	TRBD2	-	TRBJ2-3	TGTGCCAGCAGAGATGGACTAGCGGGAGCAGATACGCAGTATTTT	CASRDGLAGADTQYF
TRBV5-6	-	-	TRBJ2-7	TGTGCCAGCACCCTATATGGGGGGCTAGTGGGGCAGTACTTC	CASTLYGGLVGQYF
TRBV20-1	-	-	TRBJ2-2	TGCAGTGCTAGGTCCACGGACAGGAACACCGGGGAGCTGTTTTTT	CSARSTDRNTGELFF
TRBV7-2	TRBD1	-	TRBJ1-4	TGTGCCAGCAGCCCGGACAGGAGAACAACTAATGAAAAACTGTTTTTT	CASSPDRRTTNEKLFF
TRBV5-1	-	few	TRBJ2-7	TGCGCCAGCAGCTTGGACACCATAGTTCCCGAGCAGTACTTC	CASSLDTIVPEQYF
TRBV13	TRBD2	few	TRBJ2-7	TGTGCCAGCAGCTTAGGACTAGCGGCCTCCTACGAGCAGTACTTC	CASSLGLAASYEQYF
TRBV5-1	TRBD1	-	TRBJ2-1	TGCGCCAGCAGCTTTCGGGGACAGGGAAACAATGAGCAGTTCTTC	CASSFRGQGNNEQFF
TRBV20-1	-	few	TRBJ2-1	TGCAGTGCTAGATCTATACGCGACAACAATGAGCAGTTCTTC	CSARSIRDNNEQFF
TRBV4-3	-	few	TRBJ2-3	TGCGCCAGCAGCCAAGTAAAGGGCGGGAGCACAGATACGCAGTATTTT	CASSQVKGGSTDTQYF
TRBV11-2	-	-	TRBJ2-2	TGTGCCAGCAGAATCTGGCGGGACATTCTCACCGGGGAGCTGTTTTTT	CASRIWRDILTGELFF
TRBV13	TRBD2	-	TRBJ2-1	TGTGCCAGCAGCTTGGGAGCGGGGGGACCCCACAATGAGCAGTTCTTC	CASSLGAGGPHNEQFF
TRBV9	TRBD2	-	TRBJ2-5	TGTGCCAGCAGCGTAGTAGCGGGAGGGGAGACCCAGTACTTC	CASSVVAGGETQYF
TRBV7-3	TRBD2	many	TRBJ2-3	TGTGCCAGCAGCTCTAGCGGCCTAGGCACAGATACGCAGTATTTT	CASSSSGLGTDTQYF
TRBV9	TRBD2	many	TRBJ2-7	TGTGCCAGCAGCGTAGGAGTTGGCGGGAGCTCCTACGAGCAGTACTTC	CASSVGVGGSSYEQYF
TRBV7-3	-	few	TRBJ1-2	TGTGCCAGCAGCTTAAGGCCGGGCGTTGATGGCTACACCTTC	CASSLRPGVDGYTF
TRBV29-1	-	-	TRBJ1-1	TGCAGCGTGTCCGGGACAACGAACACTGAAGCTTTCTTT	CSVSGTTNTEAFF
TRBV12-3/TRBV12-4	-	few	TRBJ2-5	TGTGCCAGCTCGAGGGGGGTAGCGGCCCAAGAGACCCAGTACTTC	CASSRGVAAQETQYF
TRBV4-3	-	-	TRBJ1-4	TGCGCCAGCAGCCAAGGCCCAGGGGCCGCAACTAATGAAAAACTGTTTTTT	CASSQGPGAATNEKLFF
TRBV11-1	TRBD1	few	TRBJ2-5	TGTGCCAGCAGCTCCCGCCCCACAGGGGGGAGACCCCAAGAGACCCAGTACTTC	CASSSRPTGGRPQETQYF
TRBV16	-	-	TRBJ2-3	TGTGCCAGCAGCCAATCCCGATCTAGCACAGATACGCAGTATTTT	CASSQSRSSTDTQYF
TRBV25-1	-	many	TRBJ2-6	TGTGCCAGCAGTAAGGGGGAGGCCTCTGGGGCCAACGTCCTGACTTTC	CASSKGEASGANVLTF
TRBV24-1	TRBD2	few	TRBJ2-1	TGTGCCACCAGTGATTTCTGGGAGGGCCAAGGGGAGCAGTTCTTC	CATSDFWEGQGEQFF
TRBV12-3/TRBV12-4	-	-	TRBJ2-1	TGTGCCAGCACCCCGGCTCCTAATGAGCAGTTCTTC	CASTPAPNEQFF
TRBV20-1	TRBD1	-	TRBJ2-7	TGCAGCAACTCCGGGACAGGTAGCTCCTACGAGCAGTACTTC	CSNSGTGSSYEQYF
TRBV24-1	-	-	TRBJ2-3	TGTGCCACCGAGTCGGGGGAGAGCACAGATACGCAGTATTTT	CATESGESTDTQYF
TRBV6-5	-	few	TRBJ1-2	TGTGCCAGCAGTTACTCGTACTTGGGGTATGGCTACACCTTC	CASSYSYLGYGYTF
TRBV30	TRBD1	few	TRBJ2-7	TGTGCCTGGAGTGCCCCCGGGACAGGGGCCTACGAGCAGTACTTC	CAWSAPGTGAYEQYF